Presented here are 9 T cell receptor beta chains from one specimen sequenced in a study of blood T cell repertoires in COVID-19. Sequencing used immunoSEQ multiplex PCR; TCRdb keeps in-frame clones, though not all of them. Among around 83,000 clones listed, 86% were seen once. The sequenced sample consisted of peripheral blood. All receptors come from a man aged 50 to 59 with active or convalescent COVID-19.

This rearrangement joins TRBV9 to TRBJ2-2, with 8 positions matching TRBD2. V was clipped by 4 bases and J by 6 bases; unmatched bases: 14. CDR1 SGDLS and CDR2 YYNGEE come from the germline V gene. This CDR3 has 17 residues. The CDR3 region is CASSTHGTRKGAGELFF. Written as DNA, the CDR3 is TGTGCCAGCAGCACCCACGGGACTAGGAAGGGGGCCGGGGAGCTGTTTTTT.

V and J are TRBV2 and TRBJ2-1; TRBD2 is a possible D gene (5 bases). The CDR3 is 14 amino acids. Trimming removed 0 bases from V and 10 bases from J, with 13 bases in between. Germline V gene sequence: CDR1 SNHLY, CDR2 FYNNEI. CDR3 coding DNA: TGTGCCAGCAGTGAAGCGCTTTACAGCGGAGAGCAGTTCTTC. It specifies CASSEALYSGEQFF. The full variable domain, with the rest looked up from reference TRBV2 and TRBJ2-1, is EPEVTQTPSHQVTQMGQEVILRCVPISNHLYFYWYRQILGQKVEFLVSFYNNEISEKSEIFDDQFSVERPDGSNFTLKIRSTKLEDSAMYFCASSEALYSGEQFFGPGTRLTVL.

V is TRBV7-2 and J is TRBJ1-3; possible D gene TRBD1, 6 bases. The CDR3 extends over 16 amino acids. Trimming cost V 1 base and J 4 bases, with 14 bases left between them. Germline CDR1 is SGHTA and CDR2 is FQGNSA. CDR3 DNA sequence: TGTGCCAGCAGCTTAGATGGGGGCGCGAGGGGAAACACCATATATTTT. Protein sequence: CASSLDGGARGNTIYF.

The genes are TRBV3-1 (or the pseudogene TRBV3-2) and TRBJ2-1, with a weak D call TRBD2 (5 bases). From germline, CDR1 is LGHDT and CDR2 YNNKEL (reference sequence). CDR3 length: 14 amino acids. V lost 1 base, J lost 3 bases, and 7 bases lay in between. CDR3 sequence: CASSQADFYNEQFF. The CDR3 DNA is TGTGCCAGCAGCCAAGCGGACTTCTACAATGAGCAGTTCTTC.

The chain carries TRBV7-9 and TRBJ2-7; TRBD2 agrees at 14 bases. There are 17 residues in the CDR3. Germline lookup yields CDR1 SEHNR and CDR2 FQNEAQ (reference sequence). V lost 5 bases, J lost 3 bases, and 9 bases stayed unmatched. CDR3 DNA: TGTGCCAGCAGCCAAAGACTAGCGGGAGGGGCACTCTACGAGCAGTACTTC. Encoded protein: CASSQRLAGGALYEQYF.

The V gene is TRBV7-2, the J gene TRBJ2-5; 7 nucleotides agree with TRBD1. The CDR3 length is 16 residues. From germline, CDR1 is SGHTA and CDR2 FQGNSA. V gave up 5 bases and J gave up 3 bases; unmatched junction bases: 12. The CDR3 reads CASSLQLRGIEETQYF. The CDR3 DNA follows: TGTGCCAGCAGCCTGCAACTCAGGGGGATAGAAGAGACCCAGTACTTC.

V and J are TRBV24-1 and TRBJ2-7; 10 positions match TRBD1. Germline trimming cut 6 bases from V and 4 bases from J; bases unmatched to any gene: 5. This CDR3 has 14 amino acids. Germline loops: CDR1 KGHDR, CDR2 SFDVKD. CDR3 in DNA: TGTGCCACCAGTAGGACAGGGGGAAAGTACGAGCAGTACTTC. Amino acid sequence: CATSRTGGKYEQYF.

The table lists this clone with a count of one. The CDR3 DNA follows: TGTGCCAGCAGTAATGACAGGGTCTCCTACAATGAGCAGTTCTTC. Protein sequence: CASSNDRVSYNEQFF. The chain is built from TRBV2 and TRBJ2-1; 7 bases fit TRBD1. After removal of 5 bases from V and 0 bases from J, the junction contained 4 bases not matched to a gene. The CDR3 is made up of 15 amino acids. The germline V gene has CDR1 SNHLY and CDR2 FYNNEI.

The chain uses TRBV3-1 (or the pseudogene TRBV3-2) and TRBJ2-1, with 12 bases identical to TRBD2. The CDR3 runs 14 residues. Trimming at V came to 0 bases and at J to 15 bases, leaving 6 bases not matched to a gene. Germline V gene lookup returns CDR1 LGHDT and CDR2 YNNKEL (reference sequence). The CDR3 loop is CASSQDASGRVGFF. In nucleotides, the CDR3 is TGTGCCAGCAGCCAAGACGCTAGCGGGAGGGTAGGGTTCTTC.